This passage covers 9 T cell receptor beta chains from one sample sequenced in a study of T cell repertoires in cytomegalovirus infection. What these receptors recognize is not known. MiXCR, applied by TCRdb to the reads, yields one record per CDR3 protein. The sample contains about 340,000 distinct CDR3 sequences, approximately 32% of which appear only once. Sequencing was performed on cultured PBMCs, taken from culture after CMV antigen stimulation. These receptors were taken from a human donor in good health (CMV status not recorded). Some clones in this sample may be carry-over from other donors' samples.

There are many counts of this clonotype. This rearrangement joins TRBV7-2 to TRBJ1-2; a weak D match, TRBD1 (6 bases). The CDR3 has 15 amino acids. Trimming removed 0 bases from V and 10 bases from J, with 18 bases in between. The germline V gene encodes CDR1 SGHTA and CDR2 FQGNSA. CDR3 sequence reads: CASSLAPTGKVSYTF. The CDR3 DNA is TGTGCCAGCAGCTTAGCCCCAACAGGGAAGGTGTCCTACACCTTC.

This clonotype turned up a few times. One end of the junction fails to match germline, which may point to a read error. This chain uses TRBV12-3 or TRBV12-4 with TRBJ2-1, with 10 bases matching TRBD1. The CDR3 length is 12 residues. CDR3 sequence (DNA): TGTGCCAGCAGTAGGAGACAGGGGGCAACAGGCTTC. Its protein product is CASSRRQGATGF.

The gene calls are TRBV12-3 or TRBV12-4 and TRBJ2-3; no definite D call. Trimming removed 4 bases at V and 4 bases at J, with 6 bases between. The CDR3 has 12 amino acids. The CDR3 spells CASSYDPDTQYF. CDR3 sequence (DNA): TGTGCCAGCAGTTACGACCCAGATACGCAGTATTTT.

V gene TRBV7-2 combines with J gene TRBJ1-4; TRBD1 is a possible D gene (6 bases). CDR3 length: 15 amino acids. Per germline, CDR1 SGHTA and CDR2 FQGNSA. V was cut by 6 bases and J by 8 bases, with 19 bases left in between. The CDR3 protein is CASRARGGLREKLFF. DNA of the CDR3: TGTGCCAGCAGGGCCAGGGGCGGGTTGAGGGAAAAACTGTTTTTT.

This chain joins TRBV13 and TRBJ2-1, with TRBD2 matching over 11 bases. CDR1 is PRHDT and CDR2 is FYEKMQ in the germline V gene (reference sequence). The V segment lost 0 bases and the J segment 3 bases; nucleotides outside the gene matches: 1. This CDR3 has 16 residues. The CDR3 DNA sequence: TGTGCCAGCAGCTTAGGACTAGCGGGAGACTACAATGAGCAGTTCTTC. It encodes CASSLGLAGDYNEQFF.

Many counts were recorded for this clonotype. V usage is TRBV11-2 and J usage is TRBJ1-1, with D hard to call. V dropped 0 bases and J dropped 2 bases, with 1 base sitting between them. Germline loops: CDR1 SGHAT, CDR2 FQNNGV. There are 12 residues in the CDR3. CDR3 region: CASSLDNTEAFF. The CDR3, as DNA: TGTGCCAGCAGCTTAGATAACACTGAAGCTTTCTTT.

Only a few counts were recorded for this clonotype. This chain links TRBV14 with TRBJ2-5; D may correspond to TRBD1 or TRBD2 (5 bases each). In germline, CDR1 is SGHDN, CDR2 FVKESK. Trimming shortened V by 1 base and J by 6 bases, and 12 bases separated the two germline ends. This CDR3 region has 14 residues. In DNA form, the CDR3 reads TGTGCCAGCAGCCAAGCGTTCGGGGCTAAGACCCAGTACTTC. Its protein is CASSQAFGAKTQYF.

This clonotype was seen a few times. The chain combines TRBV12-3 or TRBV12-4 with TRBJ2-2; a weak D match, TRBD1 (5 bases). Between the trimmed V and J ends, which lost 11 bases and 2 bases, there was a span of 12 bases. This CDR3 comprises 13 residues. CDR3 DNA: TGTGCCGGACAAGAGTTTAACACCGGGGAGCTGTTTTTT. The encoded protein is CAGQEFNTGELFF.

This clonotype appeared a few times. The rearrangement links TRBV29-1 to TRBJ2-1; TRBD1 matches 12 bases. The CDR3 spans 17 residues. The V segment lost 1 base and the J segment 4 bases; nucleotides outside the gene matches: 8. Germline values: CDR1 SQVTM, CDR2 ANQGSEA. The CDR3 DNA reads as TGCAGCGTTGAAGGGGGACAGGGGGCATGGTCTTACAATGAGCAGTTCTTC. Its protein product is CSVEGGQGAWSYNEQFF.